The clone carrying this TCR beta chain was seen more than once but under ten times. Its antigen is still unknown. This specimen comes from a study of identical twins. Findings of the study overall: Possibly, invariant MAIT and iNKT cells partly confounded zero-insertion analyses.

The V end lost 0 bases, the J end lost 6 bases, and 19 bases lay between the germline ends. The CDR3 covers 16 residues. Germline V gene sequence: CDR1 DFQATT, CDR2 SNEGSKA (reference sequence). From the 5' RACE reads, TCRdb called clonotypes with MiXCR, one entry per CDR3 protein. This sample has approximately 240,000 distinct CDR3 sequences, with over 11% found just once. The sequence was obtained from a woman between 18 and 29 years old in good health. This chain connects TRBV20-1 to TRBJ2-3; D could derive from TRBD1 or TRBD2 (6 bases each). The sequencing sample was made of memory (CD45RO+) T cells sorted from blood. The chain's CDR3 is CSARDPIVLGGDTQYF. The CDR3 DNA is TGCAGTGCTAGAGATCCAATAGTTCTAGGGGGGGATACGCAGTATTTT.